This is a list of T cell receptor beta chains from one sample in a study of T cells in Graves' hyperthyroidism and ophthalmopathy. A single record per CDR3 protein comes from TCRdb applying MiXCR to the multiplex PCR reads. The sample comprises about 400,000 distinct CDR3 sequences, roughly 14% of which are singletons, and roughly 8% rests with the top ten. Specimen: blood. Receptor source: a woman under 30 with Graves' hyperthyroidism. Each CDR3 is given with its conserved first and last residue. The order of the fields is D gene, J gene, V gene, clone size, CDR3 protein, CDR3 DNA. The D gene is left open where the match is weak. For some rows the clone size is stated as once, few or many, or as a class when expanded; others skip it.

TRBD2	TRBJ2-1	TRBV11-2	many	CASIRGGGRKDEQFF	TGTGCCAGCATCCGCGGGGGGGGCCGAAAGGATGAGCAGTTCTTC
TRBD2	TRBJ2-3	TRBV24-1	many	CATSAAGGPKDTQYF	TGTGCCACCAGTGCGGCGGGAGGGCCAAAAGATACGCAGTATTTT
NA	TRBJ2-1	TRBV6-6	many	CASSYSSVYNEQFF	TGTGCCAGCAGTTACTCGAGCGTATACAATGAGCAGTTCTTC
NA	TRBJ1-2	TRBV28	few	CASRFGAYGGYTF	TGTGCCAGCAGGTTCGGGGCGTACGGTGGCTACACCTTC
TRBD1	TRBJ2-3	TRBV7-9	many	CASSPGTGGTDTQYF	TGTGCCAGCAGCCCTGGGACAGGGGGGACAGATACGCAGTATTTT
NA	TRBJ2-3	TRBV6-5	few	CASSYSLRGRELRGSTDTQYF	TGTGCCAGCAGTTACTCCCTCCGGGGGCGTGAGTTGCGGGGTAGCACAGATACGCAGTATTTT
TRBD2	TRBJ2-6	TRBV15	NA	CATSRDKRTSGTLSYGANVLTF	TGTGCCACCAGCAGAGATAAGAGGACTAGCGGGACCCTTAGTTACGGGGCCAACGTCCTGACTTTC
TRBD2	TRBJ2-7	TRBV11-3	many	CASSLRLGRSHEQYF	TGTGCCAGCAGCTTACGGCTCGGGAGGAGCCACGAGCAGTACTTC
TRBD2	TRBJ2-7	TRBV7-3	many	CASSLRGGLPYEQYF	TGTGCCAGCAGCTTACGGGGGGGACTGCCCTACGAGCAGTACTTC
TRBD2	TRBJ2-7	TRBV24-1	NA	CATSDRSGSSYEQYF	TGTGCCACCAGTGACCGTAGCGGGAGCTCCTACGAGCAGTACTTC
NA	TRBJ2-1	TRBV7-9	NA	CASSRRVREYNEQFF	TGTGCCAGCAGCCGTAGGGTCCGGGAGTACAATGAGCAGTTCTTC
NA	TRBJ2-5	TRBV13	many	CASNYQGRQETQYF	TGTGCCAGCAATTACCAGGGGAGGCAAGAGACCCAGTACTTC
NA	TRBJ2-2	TRBV2	many	CASGERAERTGELFF	TGTGCCAGCGGGGAACGGGCCGAACGCACCGGGGAGCTGTTTTTT
NA	TRBJ1-3	TRBV29-1	once	CSVRRDGDSGNTIYF	TGCAGCGTACGAAGGGACGGGGATTCTGGAAACACCATATATTTT
NA	TRBJ2-7	TRBV19	NA	CASSVGPRTYEQYF	TGTGCCAGCTCAGTGGGTCCAAGGACCTACGAGCAGTACTTC
NA	TRBJ1-4	TRBV15	many	CATSRDRFEKLFF	TGTGCCACCAGCAGAGATCGCTTCGAAAAACTGTTTTTT
TRBD1	TRBJ1-6	TRBV15	many	CATSTRDRGNSPLHF	TGTGCCACCAGCACCCGGGACAGGGGCAATTCACCCCTCCACTTT
TRBD1	TRBJ1-2	TRBV6-1	many	CASSETGGHYGYTF	TGTGCCAGCAGTGAGACAGGGGGCCACTATGGCTACACCTTC
NA	TRBJ2-7	TRBV20-1	NA	CSARPGPSYEQYF	TGCAGTGCTAGACCGGGACCCTCCTACGAGCAGTACTTC
NA	TRBJ2-7	TRBV6-1	many	CASQGRGGEQYF	TGTGCCAGCCAGGGTAGGGGAGGCGAGCAGTACTTC
NA	TRBJ2-1	TRBV5-1	many	CASSRFGGGSYNEQFF	TGCGCCAGCAGCCGCTTTGGTGGGGGATCCTACAATGAGCAGTTCTTC
NA	TRBJ1-5	TRBV12-3/TRBV12-4	many	CASSLDREGQPQHF	TGTGCCAGCAGTTTAGACAGGGAAGGTCAGCCCCAGCATTTT
TRBD1	TRBJ2-1	TRBV20-1	few	CSARGIGTGVTYNEQFF	TGCAGTGCTAGAGGTATAGGGACAGGGGTTACCTACAATGAGCAGTTCTTC
NA	TRBJ2-1	TRBV10-1	few	CASSGSGGLNEQFF	TGCGCCAGCAGTGGATCCGGGGGGCTGAATGAGCAGTTCTTC
NA	TRBJ2-5	TRBV3-1	many	CASSQFELLIAETQYF	TGTGCCAGCAGCCAATTTGAGCTGTTGATTGCGGAGACCCAGTACTTC
TRBD1	TRBJ2-3	TRBV2	many	CASGDGTGGTDTQYF	TGTGCCAGCGGAGACGGGACAGGGGGCACAGATACGCAGTATTTT
NA	TRBJ2-3	TRBV9	NA	CASSWGGGAADTDTQYF	TGTGCCAGCAGCTGGGGGGGGGGCGCGGCGGACACAGATACGCAGTATTTT
NA	TRBJ2-7	TRBV20-1	many	CSARKDLYEQYF	TGCAGTGCCCGTAAAGACTTGTACGAGCAGTACTTC
NA	TRBJ2-7	TRBV5-1	few	CASSSVGELGSYEQYF	TGCGCCAGCAGCTCGGTTGGGGAGTTAGGATCGTACGAGCAGTACTTC
NA	TRBJ1-1	TRBV19	many	CASLPSRGANTEAFF	TGTGCCAGCCTGCCCAGCAGGGGCGCGAACACTGAAGCTTTCTTT
NA	TRBJ2-7	TRBV5-1	NA	CASSLVELGEQYF	TGCGCCAGCAGCTTGGTTGAGCTTGGGGAGCAGTACTTC
NA	TRBJ2-7	TRBV27	few	CASTGGLLEQYF	TGTGCCAGCACCGGCGGCCTGCTGGAGCAGTACTTC
TRBD1	TRBJ2-7	TRBV12-3/TRBV12-4	many	CASSLRQGAGEQYF	TGTGCCAGCAGTTTGCGGCAGGGGGCGGGAGAGCAGTACTTC
TRBD1	TRBJ2-7	TRBV6-4	NA	CASSRDRDSYEQHF	TGTGCCAGCAGCAGGGACAGAGACTCCTACGAGCAGCACTTC
TRBD2	TRBJ2-5	TRBV20-1	few	CSARVAGVQETQYF	TGCAGTGCTAGAGTAGCGGGAGTCCAAGAGACCCAGTACTTC
NA	TRBJ2-1	TRBV10-3	NA	CAIEAHNEQFF	TGTGCCATCGAGGCTCACAATGAGCAGTTCTTC
TRBD1	TRBJ2-2	TRBV2	many	CASRDLTGGATGELFF	TGTGCCAGCAGAGACCTTACAGGGGGCGCAACCGGGGAGCTGTTTTTT
TRBD2	TRBJ2-1	TRBV20-1	many	CSARLAGGAFNEQFF	TGCAGTGCTAGACTAGCGGGAGGAGCGTTCAATGAGCAGTTCTTC
NA	TRBJ2-2	TRBV20-1	many	CSASSTGELFF	TGCAGTGCTAGCAGCACCGGGGAGCTGTTTTTT
NA	TRBJ2-5	TRBV20-1	NA	CSAPSQDQETQYF	TGCAGTGCCCCCAGCCAAGACCAAGAGACCCAGTACTTC
TRBD1	TRBJ1-2	TRBV4-1	many	CASSQEGGGFGGYTF	TGCGCCAGCAGCCAAGAGGGAGGGGGCTTCGGAGGCTACACCTTC
NA	TRBJ2-1	TRBV9	NA	CASSVGGNRYNEQFF	TGTGCCAGCAGCGTAGGGGGTAACCGTTACAATGAGCAGTTCTTC
NA	TRBJ1-2	TRBV27	many	CASSLRVGYGYTF	TGTGCCAGCAGTCTCAGGGTAGGCTATGGCTACACCTTC
NA	TRBJ1-1	TRBV5-1	many	CASSLRRTRIDTEAFF	TGCGCCAGCAGCTTGAGACGCACCAGAATTGACACTGAAGCTTTCTTT
NA	TRBJ2-4	TRBV7-9	many	CASSLVFREFTGEIGVQYF	TGTGCCAGCAGCTTAGTTTTCAGGGAATTCACGGGAGAGATCGGCGTTCAGTACTTC
NA	TRBJ2-7	TRBV5-1	NA	CASSLVGEISSYEQYF	TGCGCCAGCAGCTTGGTAGGCGAAATCAGCTCCTACGAGCAGTACTTC
TRBD1	TRBJ2-3	TRBV11-2	many	CASSFFLAGTGRGDTQYF	TGTGCCAGCAGCTTTTTCCTCGCCGGGACAGGGAGGGGAGATACGCAGTATTTT
NA	TRBJ2-3	TRBV11-3	NA	CASSSRDGVGTDTQYF	TGTGCCAGCAGCTCCCGGGACGGAGTGGGAACAGATACGCAGTATTTT
TRBD2	TRBJ2-3	TRBV5-5	many	CASSLVRGGPTDTQYF	TGTGCCAGCAGCTTGGTCCGGGGGGGCCCGACAGATACGCAGTATTTT
NA	TRBJ1-4	TRBV7-9	few	CASSLAGDRAQKLFF	TGTGCCAGCAGCTTAGCGGGGGACCGAGCCCAAAAACTGTTTTTT
TRBD1	TRBJ2-7	TRBV7-9	many	CASSEQQGPLYEQYF	TGTGCCAGCAGCGAGCAACAGGGGCCCCTCTACGAGCAGTACTTC
NA	TRBJ2-1	TRBV6-1	NA	CASRMTHSYNEQFF	TGTGCCAGCAGGATGACACACTCCTACAATGAGCAGTTCTTC
TRBD1	TRBJ1-4	TRBV7-7	few	CASSKGTEQPNEKLFF	TGTGCTAGCAGCAAAGGGACAGAGCAACCTAATGAAAAACTGTTTTTT